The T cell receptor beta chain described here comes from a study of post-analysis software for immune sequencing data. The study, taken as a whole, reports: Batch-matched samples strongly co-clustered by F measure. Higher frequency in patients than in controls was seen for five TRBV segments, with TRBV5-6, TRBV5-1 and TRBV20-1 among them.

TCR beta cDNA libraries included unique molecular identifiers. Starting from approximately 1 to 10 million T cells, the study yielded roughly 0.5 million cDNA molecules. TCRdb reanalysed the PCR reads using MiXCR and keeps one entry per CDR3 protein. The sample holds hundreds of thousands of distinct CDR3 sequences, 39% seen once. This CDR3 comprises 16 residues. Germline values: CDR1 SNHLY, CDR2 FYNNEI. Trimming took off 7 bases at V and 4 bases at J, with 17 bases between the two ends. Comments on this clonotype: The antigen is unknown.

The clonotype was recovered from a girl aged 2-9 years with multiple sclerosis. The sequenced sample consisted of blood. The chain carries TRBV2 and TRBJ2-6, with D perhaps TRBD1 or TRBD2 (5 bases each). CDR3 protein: CASTEGPTEGANVLTF. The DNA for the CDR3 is TGTGCCAGCACAGAGGGACCTACGGAAGGGGCCAACGTCCTGACTTTC. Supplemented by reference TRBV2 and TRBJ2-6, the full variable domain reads EPEVTQTPSHQVTQMGQEVILRCVPISNHLYFYWYRQILGQKVEFLVSFYNNEISEKSEIFDDQFSVERPDGSNFTLKIRSTKLEDSAMYFCASTEGPTEGANVLTFGAGSRLTVL.